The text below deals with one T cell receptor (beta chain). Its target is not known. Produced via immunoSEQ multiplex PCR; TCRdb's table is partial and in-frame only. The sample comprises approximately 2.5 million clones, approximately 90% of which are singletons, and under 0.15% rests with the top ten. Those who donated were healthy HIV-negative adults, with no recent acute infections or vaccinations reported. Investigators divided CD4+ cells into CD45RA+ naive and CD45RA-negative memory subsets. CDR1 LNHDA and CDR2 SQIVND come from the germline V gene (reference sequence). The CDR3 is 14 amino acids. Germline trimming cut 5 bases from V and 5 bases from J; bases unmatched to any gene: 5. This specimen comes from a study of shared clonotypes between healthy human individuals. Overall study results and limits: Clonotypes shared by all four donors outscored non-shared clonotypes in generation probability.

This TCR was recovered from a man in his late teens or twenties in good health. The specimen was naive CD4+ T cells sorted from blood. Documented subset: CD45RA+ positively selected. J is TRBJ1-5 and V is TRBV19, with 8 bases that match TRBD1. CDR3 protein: CASSRMTGDQPQHF. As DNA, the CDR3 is TGTGCCAGTAGTCGAATGACAGGGGATCAGCCCCAGCATTTT. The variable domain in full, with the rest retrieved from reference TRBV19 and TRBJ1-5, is DGGITQSPKYLFRKEGQNVTLSCEQNLNHDAMYWYRQDPGQGLRLIYYSQIVNDFQKGDIAEGYSVSREKKESFPLTVTSAQKNPTAFYLCASSRMTGDQPQHFGDGTRLSIL.